This is a list of T cell receptor beta chains from one sample in a study of blood T cell repertoires in COVID-19. Assay: immunoSEQ multiplex PCR; the TCRdb copy retains only in-frame clones and omits some. The sample lists some 250,000 clones; approximately 84% were seen once. The sequenced sample consisted of peripheral blood. Receptor source: a woman aged 25 to 39 who had recovered from COVID-19. CDR3s include the opening cysteine and the closing phenylalanine or tryptophan. A D gene is named only where the DNA matches it firmly. Rows may omit the clone size; those that give it use once, few, many or a size class.

J,V,D,size,DNA,CDR3
TRBJ1-3,TRBV7-9,-,-,TGTGCCAGCAGCGCAGGACAGTTCTCTGGAAACACCATATATTTT,CASSAGQFSGNTIYF
TRBJ1-6,TRBV15,TRBD1,-,TGTGCCACCAGCAGAGACCGGGACAGGGCTTCACCCCTCCACTTT,CATSRDRDRASPLHF
TRBJ2-1,TRBV5-1,-,few,TGCGCCAGCCGACAGGCAACCTCCTACAATGAGCAGTTCTTC,CASRQATSYNEQFF
TRBJ2-5,TRBV5-1,-,-,TGCGCCAGCAGCCATAACAGGGCCCCCGAGACCCAGTACTTC,CASSHNRAPETQYF
TRBJ1-2,TRBV18,-,-,TGTGCCAGCTCACCGCCTGGCACATCGGACATTAACTATGGCTACACCTTC,CASSPPGTSDINYGYTF
TRBJ1-2,TRBV30,-,-,TGTGCCTGGTTGAAGGACAGTCTGTATGGCTACACCTTC,CAWLKDSLYGYTF
TRBJ2-3,TRBV7-2,TRBD2,-,TGTGCCAGCAGCTTACGTAGTCTAGCGGGGGGACATGGCACAGGTACGCAGTATTTT,CASSLRSLAGGHGTGTQYF
TRBJ2-5,TRBV11-2,-,-,TGTGCCAGCAGTTGGGGGGGGACATTCCAAGAGACCCAGTACTTC,CASSWGGTFQETQYF
TRBJ2-3,TRBV9,TRBD2,-,TGTGCCAGCAGCGTAGGGAGCGGGGGGGAAACAGATACGCAGTATTTT,CASSVGSGGETDTQYF
TRBJ1-1,TRBV5-1,-,-,TGCGCCAGCAGCTTGAACCCGAGAGGAGAAGCTTTCTTT,CASSLNPRGEAFF
TRBJ2-1,TRBV27,-,once,TGTGCCAGCAGTTTACACGGGTCCAATGAGCAGTTCTTC,CASSLHGSNEQFF
TRBJ2-7,TRBV23-1,TRBD1,-,TGCGCCAGCAGTCATGGGACAGGGTTGGGTGTGTACGAGCAGTACTTC,CASSHGTGLGVYEQYF
TRBJ2-2,TRBV4-2,TRBD2,-,TGTGCCAGCAGCCAAGGACTAGCGGGAACCGGGGAGCTGTTTTTT,CASSQGLAGTGELFF
TRBJ1-6,TRBV14,-,few,TGTGCCAGCAGCCAAGATTACAGCTCCTATAATTCACCCCTCCACTTT,CASSQDYSSYNSPLHF
TRBJ2-5,TRBV30,TRBD1,-,TGTGCCTGGAGGCTGGATGGGACAGCCCAGGAGACCCAGTACTTC,CAWRLDGTAQETQYF
TRBJ2-7,TRBV4-1,-,-,TGCGCCAGCAGCCAAAGACTCCACTACGAGCAGTACTTC,CASSQRLHYEQYF
TRBJ2-2,TRBV4-3,TRBD1,-,TGCGCCAGCAGCCAACTCTCGGACAGGGCCGGGGAGCTGTTTTTT,CASSQLSDRAGELFF
TRBJ2-1,TRBV9,-,-,TGTGCCAGCAGTGATCATAAGGACGAGAGGGATGAGCAGTTCTTC,CASSDHKDERDEQFF
TRBJ1-6,TRBV18,-,-,TGTGCCAGCTCACCGCGGGTTCTCGGAGATTCACCCCTCCACTTT,CASSPRVLGDSPLHF
TRBJ1-4,TRBV5-3,-,few,TGTGCCAGAAGCTTGACATCGACTAATGAAAAACTGTTTTTT,CARSLTSTNEKLFF
TRBJ2-5,TRBV11-2,-,-,TGTGCCAGCAGCTTAGCGGGGGGCTCTCTCGGAGAGACCCAGTACTTC,CASSLAGGSLGETQYF
TRBJ1-1,TRBV19,-,once,TGTGCCAGTAGTGTGCGGGGGACTGAAGCTTTCTTT,CASSVRGTEAFF
TRBJ2-1,TRBV29-1,-,-,TGCAGCGCCCAGGGTGGCGAGCAGTTCTTC,CSAQGGEQFF
TRBJ2-7,TRBV6-5,-,-,TGTGCCAGCAGGCCCCCGGGGGTCGACTACGAGCAGTACTTC,CASRPPGVDYEQYF
TRBJ1-6,TRBV2,-,-,TGTGCCAGCAGTGAAGGCGGGGCCGGGTCACCCCTCCACTTT,CASSEGGAGSPLHF
TRBJ2-7,TRBV23-1,TRBD2,-,TGCGCCAGCATTAACACGGAAGGGACTAGCGGGGGTTACGAGCAGTACTTC,CASINTEGTSGGYEQYF
TRBJ2-7,TRBV11-2,-,-,TGTGCCAGCAGCCCACCCAGTTGGTTAGCGACCCACGAGCAGTACTTC,CASSPPSWLATHEQYF
TRBJ2-7,TRBV5-1,-,few,TGCGCCAGCAGCCCCCGGGACTCGAGGGCCCTCTACGAGCAGTACTTC,CASSPRDSRALYEQYF
TRBJ2-5,TRBV9,-,-,TGTGCCAGCAGCGTAGGACTCGAAGAGACCCAGTACTTC,CASSVGLEETQYF
TRBJ2-3,TRBV27,TRBD2,once,TGTGCCAGCAGTTTGGGGCTAGCGGGGGCCGAGATTACAGATACGCAGTATTTT,CASSLGLAGAEITDTQYF
TRBJ2-1,TRBV7-7,TRBD2,-,TGTGCCAGCAGCTTAGCGGGCGGGGGGGCGCATGAGCAGTTCTTC,CASSLAGGGAHEQFF
TRBJ1-2,TRBV18,-,-,TGTGCCAGCTCCATACAGGATGAAGGCTACACCTTC,CASSIQDEGYTF
TRBJ2-2,TRBV6-2/TRBV6-3,TRBD2,-,TGTGCCAGCAGTGTTCTAGCGGGGACCGGGGAGCTGTTTTTT,CASSVLAGTGELFF
TRBJ1-1,TRBV18,TRBD1,-,TGTGCCAGCTCACCAGCGATACAGGGGTCCACTGAAGCTTTCTTT,CASSPAIQGSTEAFF
TRBJ1-3,TRBV19,TRBD1,-,TGTGCCAGTAGTACCTACAGGGGGCCCTCGGAAGGAAACACCATATATTTT,CASSTYRGPSEGNTIYF
TRBJ2-1,TRBV5-8,TRBD1,few,TGTGCCAGCAGCTTGGGGACAGGGGTCTACAATGAGCAGTTCTTC,CASSLGTGVYNEQFF
TRBJ1-2,TRBV4-1,TRBD1,-,TGCGCCAGCAGCCAAGACCGGGACAGGGGGAGGAACTATGGCTACACCTTC,CASSQDRDRGRNYGYTF
TRBJ1-3,TRBV19,TRBD1,once,TGTGCCAGTACCAAGACAGGGATCTCTGGAAACACCATATATTTT,CASTKTGISGNTIYF
TRBJ2-7,TRBV5-1,TRBD1,-,TGCGCCAGCAGCCCGGGACAGGGGGTCTACGAGCAGTACTTC,CASSPGQGVYEQYF
TRBJ2-5,TRBV30,-,-,TGTGCCTGGACGGAAGGGAGCAGGTCTAAGGAGACCCAGTACTTC,CAWTEGSRSKETQYF
TRBJ1-5,TRBV10-3,-,-,TGTGCCATCAGTAGACAGGCGAATAGCAATCAGCCCCAGCATTTT,CAISRQANSNQPQHF
TRBJ1-3,TRBV19,TRBD1,-,TGTGCCACCCGGGACAGCCCTCACTCTGGAAACACCATATATTTT,CATRDSPHSGNTIYF
TRBJ1-1,TRBV25-1,-,few,TGTGCCAGCAGTGAATGGGGGGGAATGAGCTACACTGAAGCTTTCTTT,CASSEWGGMSYTEAFF
TRBJ1-2,TRBV25-1,-,-,TGTGCCAGCTCGGGGGGCTACACCTTC,CASSGGYTF
TRBJ1-2,TRBV4-2,TRBD1,-,TGTGCCAGCAGCCAAGATTCCGAGGGGGCAGGCTATGGCTACACCTTC,CASSQDSEGAGYGYTF